This T cell receptor (beta chain) was captured in a study of T cells in women clearing cervical HPV infection. Study-wide context: Only a few women had HLA typing results available.

Broader study findings: Richness differences could reflect unmeasured T-cell content per sample. CIN3+ cases had significantly higher TCR repertoire richness than controls, but evenness did not differ.

V dropped 0 bases and J dropped 10; count of bases not matched to a gene: 4. The CDR3 extends over 15 amino acids. Germline V lookup: CDR1 SGHDT, CDR2 YYEEEE. Clones were read by immunoSEQ multiplex PCR, and TCRdb kept only the in-frame ones, dropping some. The sample table sets out some 32,000 clones. About this clone: The antigen remains unidentified. The sequence runs out 3 residues before the end of the CDR3; the remainder is reconstructed from the germline J gene.

This sequence was found in a woman between 18 and 70 years old with a cervical HPV16 infection that either progressed to CIN3+ or cleared (not recorded which). This chain connects TRBV5-6 to TRBJ1-4, with 12 bases that match TRBD1. Sequenced sample: blood buffy coat. The CDR3 reads CASSLEGTGGGKLFF. The CDR3 bases that were read are TGTGCCAGCAGCTTGGAGGGGACAGGGGGCGGAAAA. Filled out from reference TRBV5-6 and TRBJ1-4, the complete variable domain reads DAGVTQSPTHLIKTRGQQVTLRCSPKSGHDTVSWYQQALGQGPQFIFQYYEEEERQRGNFPDRFSGHQFPNYSSELNVNALLLGDSALYLCASSLEGTGGGKLFFGSGTQLSVL.